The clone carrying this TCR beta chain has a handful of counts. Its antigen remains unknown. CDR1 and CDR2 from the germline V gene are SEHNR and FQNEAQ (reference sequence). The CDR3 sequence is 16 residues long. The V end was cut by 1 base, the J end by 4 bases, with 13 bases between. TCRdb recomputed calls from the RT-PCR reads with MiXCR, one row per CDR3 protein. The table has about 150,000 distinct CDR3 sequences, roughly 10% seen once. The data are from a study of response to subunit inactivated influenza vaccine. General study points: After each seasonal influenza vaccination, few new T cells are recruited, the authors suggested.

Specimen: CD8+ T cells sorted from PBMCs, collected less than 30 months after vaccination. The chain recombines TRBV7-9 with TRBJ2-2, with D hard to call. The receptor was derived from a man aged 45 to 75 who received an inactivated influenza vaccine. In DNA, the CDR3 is TGTGCCAGCAGCTTAGGACCTTTTTCAGGCACCGGGGAGCTGTTTTTT. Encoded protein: CASSLGPFSGTGELFF.